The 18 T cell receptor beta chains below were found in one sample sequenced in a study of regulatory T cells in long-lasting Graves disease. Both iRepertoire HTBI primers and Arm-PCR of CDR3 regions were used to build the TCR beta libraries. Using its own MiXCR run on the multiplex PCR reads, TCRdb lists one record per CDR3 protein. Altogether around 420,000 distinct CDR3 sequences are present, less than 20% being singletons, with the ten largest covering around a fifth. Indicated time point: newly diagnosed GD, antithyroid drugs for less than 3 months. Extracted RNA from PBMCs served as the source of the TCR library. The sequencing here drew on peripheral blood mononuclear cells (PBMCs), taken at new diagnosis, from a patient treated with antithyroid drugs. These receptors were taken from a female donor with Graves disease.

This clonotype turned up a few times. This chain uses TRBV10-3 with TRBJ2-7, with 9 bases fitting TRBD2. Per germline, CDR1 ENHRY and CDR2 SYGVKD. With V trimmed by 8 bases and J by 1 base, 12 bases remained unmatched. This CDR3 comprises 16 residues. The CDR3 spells CAIAGGGGFRSYEQYF. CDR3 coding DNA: TGTGCCATCGCGGGGGGGGGGGGTTTTAGATCCTACGAGCAGTACTTC.

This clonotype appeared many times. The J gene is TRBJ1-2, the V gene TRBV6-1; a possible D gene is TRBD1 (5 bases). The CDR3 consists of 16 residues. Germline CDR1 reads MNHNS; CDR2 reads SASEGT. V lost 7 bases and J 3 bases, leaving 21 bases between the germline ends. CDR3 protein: CASTPSGTFEDYGYTF. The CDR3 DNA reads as TGTGCCAGCACTCCCAGTGGGACCTTCGAGGACTATGGCTACACCTTC.

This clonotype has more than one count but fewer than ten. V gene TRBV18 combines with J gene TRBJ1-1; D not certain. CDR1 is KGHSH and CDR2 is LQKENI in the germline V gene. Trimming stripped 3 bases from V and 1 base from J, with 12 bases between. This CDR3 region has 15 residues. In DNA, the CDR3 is TGTGCCAGCTCACCCTACTCTCGAGAGAACACTGAAGCTTTCTTT. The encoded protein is CASSPYSRENTEAFF.

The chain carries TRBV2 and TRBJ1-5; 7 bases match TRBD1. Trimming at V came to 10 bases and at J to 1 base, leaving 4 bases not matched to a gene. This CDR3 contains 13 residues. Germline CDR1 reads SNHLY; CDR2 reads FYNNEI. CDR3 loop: CATSTGSNQPQHF. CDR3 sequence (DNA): TGTGCCACTTCGACAGGGAGCAATCAGCCCCAGCATTTT.

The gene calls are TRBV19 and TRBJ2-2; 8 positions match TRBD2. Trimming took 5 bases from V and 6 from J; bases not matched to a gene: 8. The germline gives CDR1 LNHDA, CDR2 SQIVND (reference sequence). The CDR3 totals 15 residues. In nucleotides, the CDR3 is TGTGCCAGTAGTGCAGCGGGAGCGTTCTCCGGGGAGCTGTTTTTT. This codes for CASSAAGAFSGELFF.

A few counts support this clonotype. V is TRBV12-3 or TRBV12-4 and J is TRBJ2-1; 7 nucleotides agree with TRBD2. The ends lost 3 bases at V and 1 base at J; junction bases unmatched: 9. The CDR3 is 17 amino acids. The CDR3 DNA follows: TGTGCCAGCAGTTTCGTACCCGGGAGGTATTCCTACAATGAGCAGTTCTTC. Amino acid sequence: CASSFVPGRYSYNEQFF.

This CDR3 is CASSVAGGRVTGELFF. The CDR3 nucleotides are TGTGCCAGCAGCGTAGCAGGCGGGAGGGTCACCGGGGAGCTGTTTTTT. The chain employs TRBV2 and TRBJ2-2; TRBD2 matches 9 bases. CDR1 is SNHLY, CDR2 FYNNEI, per germline. V lost 6 bases to trimming and J lost 4 bases; unmatched junction nucleotides: 9. This CDR3 contains 16 residues.

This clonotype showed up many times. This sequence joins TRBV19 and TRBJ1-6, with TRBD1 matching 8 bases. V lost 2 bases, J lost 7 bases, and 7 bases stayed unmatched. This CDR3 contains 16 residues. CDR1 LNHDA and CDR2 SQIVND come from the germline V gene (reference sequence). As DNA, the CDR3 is TGTGCCAGTAGTATAAGGATGGGACAGGCCAATTCACCCCTCCACTTT. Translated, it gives CASSIRMGQANSPLHF.

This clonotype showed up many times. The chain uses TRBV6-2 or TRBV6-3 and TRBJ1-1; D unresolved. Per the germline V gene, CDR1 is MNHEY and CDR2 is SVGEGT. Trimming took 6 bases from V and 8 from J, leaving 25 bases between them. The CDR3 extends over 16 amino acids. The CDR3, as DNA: TGTGCCAGCAGCACTCCCGCGGGTTTATACAATCTCGAAGCTTTCTTT. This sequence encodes CASSTPAGLYNLEAFF.

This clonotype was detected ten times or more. The CDR3 coding sequence is TGTGCCAGCAGCTTAAGACCCGAGCAGTTCTTC. Translated: CASSLRPEQFF. The chain employs TRBV11-2 and TRBJ2-1, with D hard to call. The ends were cut back, 2 bases at V and 10 bases at J, with 6 bases in the middle. The CDR3 has 11 residues. CDR1 is SGHAT and CDR2 is FQNNGV in the germline V gene.

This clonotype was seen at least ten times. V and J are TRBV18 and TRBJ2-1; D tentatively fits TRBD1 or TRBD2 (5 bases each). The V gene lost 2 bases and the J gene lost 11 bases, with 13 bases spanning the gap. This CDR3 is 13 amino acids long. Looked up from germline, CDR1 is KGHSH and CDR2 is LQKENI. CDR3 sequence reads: CASSPVLGTKQFF. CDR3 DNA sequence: TGTGCCAGCTCACCAGTGCTAGGGACGAAGCAGTTCTTC. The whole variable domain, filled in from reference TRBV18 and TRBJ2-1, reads NAGVMQNPRHLVRRRGQEARLRCSPMKGHSHVYWYRQLPEEGLKFMVYLQKENIIDESGMPKERFSAEFPKEGPSILRIQQVVRGDSAAYFCASSPVLGTKQFFGPGTRLTVL.

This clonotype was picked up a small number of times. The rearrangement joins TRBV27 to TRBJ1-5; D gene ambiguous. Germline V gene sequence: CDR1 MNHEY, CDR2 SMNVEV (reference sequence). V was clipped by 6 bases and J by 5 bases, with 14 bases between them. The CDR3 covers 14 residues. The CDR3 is CASSRSGGHQPQHF. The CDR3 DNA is TGTGCCAGCAGCCGAAGTGGCGGTCATCAGCCCCAGCATTTT.

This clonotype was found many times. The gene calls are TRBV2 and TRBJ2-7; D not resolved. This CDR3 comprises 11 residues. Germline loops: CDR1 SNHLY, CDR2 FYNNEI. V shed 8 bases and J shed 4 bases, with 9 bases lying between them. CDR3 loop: CASLKGYEQYF. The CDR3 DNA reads TGTGCCAGCCTAAAGGGTTACGAGCAGTACTTC.

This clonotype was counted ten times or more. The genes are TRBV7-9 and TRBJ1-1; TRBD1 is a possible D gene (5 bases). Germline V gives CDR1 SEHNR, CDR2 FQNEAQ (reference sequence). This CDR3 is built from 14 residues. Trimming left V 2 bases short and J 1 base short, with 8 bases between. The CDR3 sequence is CASSLTGTNTEAFF. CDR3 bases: TGTGCCAGCAGCTTAACAGGAACGAACACTGAAGCTTTCTTT.

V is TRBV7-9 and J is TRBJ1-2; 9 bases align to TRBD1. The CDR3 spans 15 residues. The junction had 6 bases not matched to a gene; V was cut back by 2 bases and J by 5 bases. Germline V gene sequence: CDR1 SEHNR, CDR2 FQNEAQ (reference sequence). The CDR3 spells CASSLQTGGQYGYTF. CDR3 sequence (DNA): TGTGCCAGCAGCTTACAGACAGGGGGTCAATATGGCTACACCTTC.

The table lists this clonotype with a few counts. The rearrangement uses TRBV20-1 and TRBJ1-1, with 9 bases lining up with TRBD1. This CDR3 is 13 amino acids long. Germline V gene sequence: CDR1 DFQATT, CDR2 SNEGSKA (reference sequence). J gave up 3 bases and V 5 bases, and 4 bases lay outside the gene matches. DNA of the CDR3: TGCAGTGCTCCAGGGGACAGGGACACTGAAGCTTTCTTT. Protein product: CSAPGDRDTEAFF.

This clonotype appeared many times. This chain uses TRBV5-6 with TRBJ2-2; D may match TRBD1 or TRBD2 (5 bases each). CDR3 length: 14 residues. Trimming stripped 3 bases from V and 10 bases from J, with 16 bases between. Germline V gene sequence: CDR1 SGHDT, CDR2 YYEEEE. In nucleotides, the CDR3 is TGTGCCAGCAGCTCTCCCGGGGTCAGGGTGGAGCTGTTTTTT. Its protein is CASSSPGVRVELFF.

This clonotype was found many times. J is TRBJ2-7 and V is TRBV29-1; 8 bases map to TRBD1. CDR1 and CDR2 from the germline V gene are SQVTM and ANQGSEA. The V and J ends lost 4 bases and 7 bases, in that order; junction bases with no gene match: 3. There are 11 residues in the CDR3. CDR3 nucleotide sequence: TGCAGCGTTGGGACAGGGATGGAGCAGTACTTC. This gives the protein CSVGTGMEQYF.